This T cell receptor (beta chain) originates from a study of shared clonotypes between healthy human individuals. Across the whole study: Serving as donors were two women and a few men, whose ages spanned 18 to 49. Plates per donor: three CD4 naive, three CD4 memory, two CD8 naive, one CD8 memory.

There are 13 residues in the CDR3. V lost 3 bases and J lost 8, with 11 bases in between. Per the germline V gene, CDR1 is MNHEY and CDR2 is SMNVEV (reference sequence). General study results and limits: Only a few donors were included, so the genetic and exposure-history diversity represented was limited.

About this clone: As yet, its antigen is unknown.

For sorted subsets, about 0.2 ug DNA per replicate equaled around 28,000 T cell genomes. Assay: immunoSEQ multiplex PCR; the TCRdb copy retains only in-frame clones and omits some. Among about 2.2 million clones listed, around 93% were seen once. Terminally differentiated effector memory CD45RA+ cells were excluded from the naive CD8 cells, which were CD45RO-negative and positively selected for CCR7. This clonotype was sampled from a man aged 18 to 30 in good health. Some clones in this sample may be carry-over from other donors' samples. The sequencing sample was made of naive CD8+ T cells from PBMCs. The chain couples TRBV27 to TRBJ2-1; D remains ambiguous. The CDR3 DNA sequence: TGTGCCAGCAGTTTGTTGGGGAACGATGAGCAGTTCTTC. It specifies CASSLLGNDEQFF.